A single sample gave rise to the 18 T cell receptor beta chains below, sequenced in a study of PD-1 blockade in classical Hodgkin lymphoma. The assay was immunoSEQ multiplex PCR, and TCRdb's table has in-frame clones only and misses some. The top ten hold about 9% of the sample, which has approximately 150,000 clones, around four fifths seen once. Every one of the patients relapsed after autologous stem cell transplantation (brentuximab vedotin exposure was variable). The material sequenced was peripheral blood mononuclear cells (PBMCs), taken before the second cycle of nivolumab. Receptors originate from a human donor with classical Hodgkin lymphoma.

The V gene is TRBV19, the J gene TRBJ2-7; D may be TRBD2 (6 bases). The V and J ends lost 3 bases and 4 bases respectively, with 22 bases between them. This CDR3 spans 17 amino acids. Per germline, CDR1 LNHDA and CDR2 SQIVND (reference sequence). CDR3 loop: CASSISWGTGLSYEQYF. The CDR3 DNA reads TGTGCCAGTAGTATCTCCTGGGGGACGGGACTCTCATACGAGCAGTACTTC.

In its sample, this clone was seen a few times. The V and J genes are TRBV25-1 and TRBJ2-1; no firm D call. V lost 3 bases and J 5 bases, leaving 8 bases between the germline ends. The germline CDR1 and CDR2 sequences are MGHDK and SYGVNS. This CDR3 has 13 residues. CDR3 sequence: CASSDPPDNEQFF. The CDR3 nucleotides read TGTGCCAGCAGTGACCCCCCTGACAATGAGCAGTTCTTC.

This clone showed up just once. The chain links TRBV29-1 to TRBJ2-3; tentatively, D is TRBD1 (6 bases). CDR3 size: 14 residues. Germline CDR1 is SQVTM and CDR2 is ANQGSEA. V lost 6 bases and J 0 bases, leaving 13 bases between the germline ends. CDR3 in DNA: TGCAGCGTGGACGCAGGGGCCAGCACAGATACGCAGTATTTT. Protein product: CSVDAGASTDTQYF.

J is TRBJ2-5 and V is TRBV30; D unclear. Germline V gene sequence: CDR1 GTSNPN, CDR2 SVGIG (reference sequence). The V end lost 5 bases, the J end lost 1 base, and 14 bases lay between the germline ends. The CDR3 length is 14 residues. CDR3 in DNA: TGTGCCTGGGATGACTCTCCGGGCCAAGAGACCCAGTACTTC. It encodes CAWDDSPGQETQYF. The complete variable domain, with remaining parts taken from reference TRBV30 and TRBJ2-5, reads SQTIHQWPATLVQPVGSPLSLECTVEGTSNPNLYWYRQAAGRGLQLLFYSVGIGQISSEVPQNLSASRPQDRQFILSSKKLLLSDSGFYLCAWDDSPGQETQYFGPGTRLLVL.

V gene TRBV7-9 combines with J gene TRBJ2-5; 8 bases line up with TRBD2. The CDR3 totals 16 residues. With V trimmed by 5 bases and J by 2 bases, 10 bases remained unmatched. CDR1 and CDR2 (germline): SEHNR, FQNEAQ (reference sequence). The CDR3 sequence is CASSPPWASGQETQYF. In DNA, the CDR3 is TGTGCCAGCAGCCCACCCTGGGCTAGCGGGCAAGAGACCCAGTACTTC.

The chain recombines TRBV29-1 with TRBJ2-6; 8 bases fit TRBD1. The CDR3 totals 17 residues. V gave up 1 base and J gave up 0 bases; unmatched junction bases: 5. Germline loops: CDR1 SQVTM, CDR2 ANQGSEA. CDR3 bases: TGCAGCGTTGAAGGGCCAGGGGGCCTCTCTGGGGCCAACGTCCTGACTTTC. It translates to CSVEGPGGLSGANVLTF.

As for this clone: This CDR3 is also generated by other DNA sequences in the sample. CDR3 sequence reads: CAISETDQETQYF. The CDR3 DNA follows: TGTGCCATCAGTGAGACGGACCAAGAGACCCAGTACTTC. V is TRBV10-3 and J is TRBJ2-5; D is uncertain. The germline V gene has CDR1 ENHRY and CDR2 SYGVKD. V was pared by 2 bases and J by 0 bases, with 4 bases between. This CDR3 is built from 13 residues.

V usage is TRBV7-3 and J usage is TRBJ2-7, with D uncertain. The CDR3 runs to 16 residues. Trimming removed 1 base at V and 3 bases at J, with 16 bases between. CDR1 and CDR2 from the germline V gene are SGHTA and FQGTGA. CDR3 loop: CASSLSPHPIGYEQYF. The CDR3, as DNA: TGTGCCAGCAGCTTAAGCCCCCACCCCATCGGCTACGAGCAGTACTTC.

V and J are TRBV9 and TRBJ2-3; D is perhaps TRBD1 or TRBD2 (5 bases each). This CDR3 contains 16 residues. V was trimmed by 0 bases and J by 2 bases, leaving 13 bases between them. Per germline, CDR1 SGDLS and CDR2 YYNGEE. The CDR3 DNA reads as TGTGCCAGCAGCGTAGGGGGGACGGTCACCACAGATACGCAGTATTTT. It encodes CASSVGGTVTTDTQYF.

This chain connects TRBV28 to TRBJ1-5; a possible D gene is TRBD1 (6 bases). Germline V gene sequence: CDR1 MDHEN, CDR2 SYDVKM. This CDR3 is built from 13 residues. Trimming stripped 6 bases from V and 5 bases from J, with 11 bases between. CDR3 region: CASRKTGYQPQHF. In DNA, the CDR3 is TGTGCCAGCAGAAAGACAGGATATCAGCCCCAGCATTTT.

Worth noting for this clone: Its ends do not fully match the called genes, so a read error is possible. The V and J genes are TRBV7-9 and TRBJ2-5; the D call may be TRBD1 or TRBD2 (5 bases each). Germline CDR1 and CDR2: SEHNR and FQNEAQ (reference sequence). This CDR3 has 15 residues. The CDR3 DNA follows: TGTGCCAGCAGTTTAGGGGCGGGCAGGGCAGAGACCCAGTACTTC. This sequence encodes CASSLGAGRAETQYF.

This chain uses TRBV28 with TRBJ2-2; 9 nucleotides match TRBD2. Unmatched junction bases numbered 5, after V lost 6 bases and J lost 3 bases. CDR3 length equals 15 residues. Germline V gene sequence: CDR1 MDHEN, CDR2 SYDVKM. The CDR3 sequence: CASSVLAGYTGELFF. Written as DNA, the CDR3 is TGTGCCAGCAGCGTGCTAGCGGGATACACCGGGGAGCTGTTTTTT.

V and J are TRBV18 and TRBJ2-3; 9 positions agree with TRBD2. This CDR3 contains 16 residues. The V gene's germline CDR1 is KGHSH and CDR2 LQKENI. Trimming removed 2 bases from V and 0 bases from J; junction bases left unmatched: 3. CDR3 in DNA: TGTGCCAGCTCACCAACTGCGGGAGGGAGCACAGATACGCAGTATTTT. Translated: CASSPTAGGSTDTQYF. Looking up the rest from reference TRBV18 and TRBJ2-3 gives the full variable domain: NAGVMQNPRHLVRRRGQEARLRCSPMKGHSHVYWYRQLPEEGLKFMVYLQKENIIDESGMPKERFSAEFPKEGPSILRIQQVVRGDSAAYFCASSPTAGGSTDTQYFGPGTRLTVL.

As concerns this clone: A junction boundary mismatches the germline segment, possibly from a read error. The genes are TRBV18 and TRBJ2-3; D is perhaps TRBD2 (6 bases). Germline assignment: CDR1 KGHSH and CDR2 LQKENI. This CDR3 comprises 14 residues. CDR3 region: CASSLAASIDTQYF. The CDR3, as DNA: TGTGCCAGCTCACTAGCGGCTAGCATAGATACGCAGTATTTT.

This rearrangement joins TRBV5-1 to TRBJ1-1; no clear D gene. The CDR3 totals 13 residues. Germline V gives CDR1 SGHRS, CDR2 YFSETQ. V shed 0 bases and J shed 4 bases, with 7 bases lying between them. The DNA of the CDR3 is TGCGCCAGCAGCTTGGAGGAGGGCACTGAAGCTTTCTTT. The encoded protein is CASSLEEGTEAFF. Together with reference TRBV5-1 and TRBJ1-1, the CDR3 gives the full variable domain: KAGVTQTPRYLIKTRGQQVTLSCSPISGHRSVSWYQQTPGQGLQFLFEYFSETQRNKGNFPGRFSGRQFSNSRSEMNVSTLELGDSALYLCASSLEEGTEAFFGQGTRLTVV.

This clone was detected only once. The chain links TRBV5-1 to TRBJ2-5, with 8 nucleotides matching TRBD2. The germline V gene has CDR1 SGHRS and CDR2 YFSETQ. V lost 0 bases, J lost 1 base, and 2 bases stayed unmatched. The CDR3 extends over 15 amino acids. CDR3 amino acids: CASSLGRGAQETQYF. Written as DNA, the CDR3 is TGCGCCAGCAGCTTGGGGCGGGGGGCCCAAGAGACCCAGTACTTC. Supplemented by reference TRBV5-1 and TRBJ2-5, the full variable domain reads KAGVTQTPRYLIKTRGQQVTLSCSPISGHRSVSWYQQTPGQGLQFLFEYFSETQRNKGNFPGRFSGRQFSNSRSEMNVSTLELGDSALYLCASSLGRGAQETQYFGPGTRLLVL.

The CDR3 region has the DNA TGTGCCTGGAGTAAATTCAGCGGGAGGGCCGATGAGACCCAGTACTTC. Translating gives CAWSKFSGRADETQYF. The chain couples TRBV30 to TRBJ2-5; 10 bases fit TRBD2. Unmatched junction bases numbered 11, after V lost 2 bases and J lost 5 bases. The CDR3 spans 16 residues. The germline gives CDR1 GTSNPN, CDR2 SVGIG (reference sequence).

The chain joins TRBV9 to TRBJ2-3; D could derive from TRBD1 or TRBD2 (5 bases each). The V and J ends lost 1 base and 7 bases respectively, with 7 bases between them. Germline CDR1 is SGDLS and CDR2 is YYNGEE. The CDR3 totals 12 residues. The CDR3 spells CASSVKGHTQYF. The CDR3 DNA follows: TGTGCCAGCAGCGTAAAGGGACATACGCAGTATTTT.